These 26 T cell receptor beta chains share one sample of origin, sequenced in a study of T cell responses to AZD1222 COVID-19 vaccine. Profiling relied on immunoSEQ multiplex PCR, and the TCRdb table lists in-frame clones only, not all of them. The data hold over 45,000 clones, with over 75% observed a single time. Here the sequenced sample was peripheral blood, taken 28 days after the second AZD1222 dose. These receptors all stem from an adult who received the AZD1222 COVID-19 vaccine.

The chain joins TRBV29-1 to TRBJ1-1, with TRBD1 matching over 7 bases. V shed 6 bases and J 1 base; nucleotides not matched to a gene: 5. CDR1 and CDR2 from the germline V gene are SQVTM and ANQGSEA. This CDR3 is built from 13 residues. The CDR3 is CSVARQGNTEAFF. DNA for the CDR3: TGCAGCGTCGCAAGACAGGGGAACACTGAAGCTTTCTTT.

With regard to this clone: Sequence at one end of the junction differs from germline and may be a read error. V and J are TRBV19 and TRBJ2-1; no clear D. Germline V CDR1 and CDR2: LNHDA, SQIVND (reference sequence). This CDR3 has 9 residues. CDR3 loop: CSIGDEQFF. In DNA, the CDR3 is TGCTCAATTGGAGACGAGCAGTTCTTC. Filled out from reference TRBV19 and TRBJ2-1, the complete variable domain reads DGGITQSPKYLFRKEGQNVTLSCEQNLNHDAMYWYRQDPGQGLRLIYYSQIVNDFQKGDIAEGYSVSREKKESFPLTVTSAQKNPTAFYLCSIGDEQFFGPGTRLTVL.

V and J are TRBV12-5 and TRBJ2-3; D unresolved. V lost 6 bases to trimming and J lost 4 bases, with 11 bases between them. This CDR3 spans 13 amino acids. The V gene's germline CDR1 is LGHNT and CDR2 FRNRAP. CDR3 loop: CASGSDWSDTQYF. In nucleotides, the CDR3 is TGTGCTAGTGGCTCTGACTGGTCAGATACGCAGTATTTT. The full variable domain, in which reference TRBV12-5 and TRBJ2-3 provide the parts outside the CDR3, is DARVTQTPRHKVTEMGQEVTMRCQPILGHNTVFWYRQTMMQGLELLAYFRNRAPLDDSGMPKDRFSAEMPDATLATLKIQPSEPRDSAVYFCASGSDWSDTQYFGPGTRLTVL.

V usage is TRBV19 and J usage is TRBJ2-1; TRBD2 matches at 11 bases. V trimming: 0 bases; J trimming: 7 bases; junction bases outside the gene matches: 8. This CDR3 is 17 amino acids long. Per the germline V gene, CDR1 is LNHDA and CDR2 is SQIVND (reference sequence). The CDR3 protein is CASSIDRDSGRGNEQFF. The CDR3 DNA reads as TGTGCCAGTAGTATAGATCGAGATAGCGGGAGGGGTAATGAGCAGTTCTTC.

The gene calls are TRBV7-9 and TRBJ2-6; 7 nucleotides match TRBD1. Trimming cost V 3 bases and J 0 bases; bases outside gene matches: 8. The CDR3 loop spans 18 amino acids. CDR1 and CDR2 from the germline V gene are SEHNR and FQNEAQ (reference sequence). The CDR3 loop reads CASSFKQGISSGANVLTF. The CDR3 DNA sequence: TGTGCCAGCAGCTTCAAACAGGGGATCAGCTCTGGGGCCAACGTCCTGACTTTC.

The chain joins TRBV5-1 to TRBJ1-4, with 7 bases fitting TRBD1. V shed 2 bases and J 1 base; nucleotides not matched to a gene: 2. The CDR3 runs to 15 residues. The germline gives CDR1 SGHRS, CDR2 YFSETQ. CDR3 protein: CASSLGQETNEKLFF. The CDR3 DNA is TGCGCCAGCAGCTTAGGACAGGAAACTAATGAAAAACTGTTTTTT.

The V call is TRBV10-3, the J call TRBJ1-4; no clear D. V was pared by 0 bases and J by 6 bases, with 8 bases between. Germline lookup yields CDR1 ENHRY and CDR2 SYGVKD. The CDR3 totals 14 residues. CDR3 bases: TGTGCCATCAGTGAGTCAGGGTCGCATGAAAAACTGTTTTTT. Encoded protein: CAISESGSHEKLFF.

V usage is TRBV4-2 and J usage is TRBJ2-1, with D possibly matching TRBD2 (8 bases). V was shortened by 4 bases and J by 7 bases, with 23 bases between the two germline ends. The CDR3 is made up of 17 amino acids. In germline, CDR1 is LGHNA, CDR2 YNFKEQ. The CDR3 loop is CASSLEGGGRTLNEQFF. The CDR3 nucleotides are TGTGCCAGCAGCCTAGAAGGGGGCGGGAGGACTTTGAATGAGCAGTTCTTC.

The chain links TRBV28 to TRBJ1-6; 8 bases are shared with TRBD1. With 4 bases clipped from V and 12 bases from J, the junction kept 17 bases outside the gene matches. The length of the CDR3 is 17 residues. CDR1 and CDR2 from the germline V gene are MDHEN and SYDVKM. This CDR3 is CASSSLSRGLIQGPLHF. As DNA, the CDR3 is TGTGCCAGCAGTTCCCTTAGCAGGGGGCTTATCCAGGGACCCCTCCACTTT.

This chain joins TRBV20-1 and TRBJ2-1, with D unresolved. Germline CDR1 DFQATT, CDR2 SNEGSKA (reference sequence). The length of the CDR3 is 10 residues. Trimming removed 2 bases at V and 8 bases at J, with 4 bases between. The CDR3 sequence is CSARWDEQFF. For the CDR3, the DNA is TGCAGTGCTAGATGGGATGAGCAGTTCTTC.

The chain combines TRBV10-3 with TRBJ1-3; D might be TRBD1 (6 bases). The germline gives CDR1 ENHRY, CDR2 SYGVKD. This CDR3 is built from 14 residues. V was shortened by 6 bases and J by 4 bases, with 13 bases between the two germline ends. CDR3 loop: CAIRGLGQGNTIYF. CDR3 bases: TGTGCCATCAGGGGGTTAGGACAGGGAAACACCATATATTTT.

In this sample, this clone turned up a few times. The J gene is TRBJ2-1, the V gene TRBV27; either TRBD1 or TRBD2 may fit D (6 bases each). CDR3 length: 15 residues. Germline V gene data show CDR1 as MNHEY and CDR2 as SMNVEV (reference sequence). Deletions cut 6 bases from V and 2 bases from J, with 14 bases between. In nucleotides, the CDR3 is TGTGCCAGCAGAGAAGGGGGAGGCACCTACAATGAGCAGTTCTTC. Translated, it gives CASREGGGTYNEQFF.

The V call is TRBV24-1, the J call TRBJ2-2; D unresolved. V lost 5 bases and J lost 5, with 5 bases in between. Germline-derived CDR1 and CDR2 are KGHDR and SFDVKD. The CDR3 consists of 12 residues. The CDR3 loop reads CATSAETGELFF. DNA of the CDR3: TGTGCCACCAGTGCAGAGACCGGGGAGCTGTTTTTT.

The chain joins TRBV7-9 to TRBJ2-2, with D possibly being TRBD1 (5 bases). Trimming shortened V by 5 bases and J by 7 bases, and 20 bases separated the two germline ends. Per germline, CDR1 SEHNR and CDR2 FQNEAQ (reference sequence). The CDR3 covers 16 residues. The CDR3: CASSPRAQGDIGELFF. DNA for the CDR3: TGTGCCAGCAGCCCCCGCGCCCAGGGTGATATCGGGGAGCTGTTTTTT.

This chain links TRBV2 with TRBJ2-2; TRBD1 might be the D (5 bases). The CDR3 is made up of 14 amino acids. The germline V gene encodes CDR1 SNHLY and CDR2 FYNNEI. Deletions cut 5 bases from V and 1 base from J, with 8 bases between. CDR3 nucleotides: TGTGCCAGCAGTCCCAGGGTGAACACCGGGGAGCTGTTTTTT. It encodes CASSPRVNTGELFF.

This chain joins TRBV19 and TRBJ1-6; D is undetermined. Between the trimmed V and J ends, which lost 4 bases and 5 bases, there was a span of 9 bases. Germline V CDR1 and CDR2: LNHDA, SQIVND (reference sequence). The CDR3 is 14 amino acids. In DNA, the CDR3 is TGTGCCAGTAGTAGCCCCCCAGATAATTCACCCCTCCACTTT. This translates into CASSSPPDNSPLHF.

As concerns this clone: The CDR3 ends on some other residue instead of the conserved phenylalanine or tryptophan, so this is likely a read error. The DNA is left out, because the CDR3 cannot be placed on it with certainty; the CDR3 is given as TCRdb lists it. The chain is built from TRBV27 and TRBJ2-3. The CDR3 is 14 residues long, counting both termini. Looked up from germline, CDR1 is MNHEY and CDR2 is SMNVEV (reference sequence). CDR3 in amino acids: CASSSGRWEGQFYV.

This CDR3 is CAITSAGTSVEQYF. CDR3 coding DNA: TGTGCCATCACCTCAGCCGGGACTAGCGTCGAGCAGTACTTC. The chain employs TRBV10-3 and TRBJ2-7, with 10 nucleotides matching TRBD2. The V gene end was trimmed by 7 bases and the J gene end by 6 bases; junction bases not matched to a gene: 9. The CDR3 consists of 14 residues. CDR1 is ENHRY, CDR2 SYGVKD, per germline.

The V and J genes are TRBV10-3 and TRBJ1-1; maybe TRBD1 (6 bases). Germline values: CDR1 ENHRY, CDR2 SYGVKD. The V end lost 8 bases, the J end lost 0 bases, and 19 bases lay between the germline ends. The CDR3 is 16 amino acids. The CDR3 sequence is CAIGGREGLMNTEAFF. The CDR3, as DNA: TGTGCCATCGGGGGGCGGGAGGGGCTTATGAACACTGAAGCTTTCTTT.

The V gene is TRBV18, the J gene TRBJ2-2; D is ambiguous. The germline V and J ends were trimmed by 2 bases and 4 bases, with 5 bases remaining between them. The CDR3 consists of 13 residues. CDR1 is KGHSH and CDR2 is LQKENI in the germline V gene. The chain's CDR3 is CASSPGVTGELFF. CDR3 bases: TGTGCCAGCTCACCAGGGGTCACCGGGGAGCTGTTTTTT.

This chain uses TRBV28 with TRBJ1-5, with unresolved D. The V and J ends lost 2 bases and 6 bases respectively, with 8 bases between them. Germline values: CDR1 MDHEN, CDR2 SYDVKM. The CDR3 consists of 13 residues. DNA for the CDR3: TGTGCCAGCAGTTTAAATTGGATTCAGCCCCAGCATTTT. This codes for CASSLNWIQPQHF.

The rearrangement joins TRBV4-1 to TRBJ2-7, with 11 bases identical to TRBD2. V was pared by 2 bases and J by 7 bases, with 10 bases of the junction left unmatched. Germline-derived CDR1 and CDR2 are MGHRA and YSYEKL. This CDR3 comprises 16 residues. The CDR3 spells CASSQWPSGGTREQYF. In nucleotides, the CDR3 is TGCGCCAGCAGCCAATGGCCTAGCGGGGGGACTAGGGAGCAGTACTTC.

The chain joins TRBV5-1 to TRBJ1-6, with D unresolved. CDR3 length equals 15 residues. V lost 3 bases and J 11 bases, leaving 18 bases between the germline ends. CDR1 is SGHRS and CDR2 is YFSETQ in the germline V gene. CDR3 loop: CASSSWDPVETPLHF. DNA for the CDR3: TGCGCCAGCAGCTCCTGGGATCCGGTGGAGACACCCCTCCACTTT.

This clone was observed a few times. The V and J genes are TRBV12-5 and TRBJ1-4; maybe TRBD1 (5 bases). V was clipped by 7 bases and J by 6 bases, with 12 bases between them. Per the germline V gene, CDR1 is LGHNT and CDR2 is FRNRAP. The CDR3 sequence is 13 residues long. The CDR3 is CASALGVDEKLFF. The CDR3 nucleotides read TGTGCTAGTGCCCTGGGGGTAGATGAAAAACTGTTTTTT.

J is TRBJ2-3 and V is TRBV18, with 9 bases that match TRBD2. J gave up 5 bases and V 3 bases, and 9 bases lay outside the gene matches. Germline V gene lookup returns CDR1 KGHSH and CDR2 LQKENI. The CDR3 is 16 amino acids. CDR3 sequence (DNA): TGTGCCAGCTCACCGCCTGCGGGGGGGCAGAGAGATACGCAGTATTTT. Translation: CASSPPAGGQRDTQYF.

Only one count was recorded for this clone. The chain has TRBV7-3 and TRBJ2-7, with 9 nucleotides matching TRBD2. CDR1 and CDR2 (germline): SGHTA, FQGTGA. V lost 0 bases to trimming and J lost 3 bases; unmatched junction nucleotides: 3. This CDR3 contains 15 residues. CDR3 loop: CASSLTSGRIYEQYF. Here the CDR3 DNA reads TGTGCCAGCAGCTTAACAAGCGGGAGGATCTACGAGCAGTACTTC. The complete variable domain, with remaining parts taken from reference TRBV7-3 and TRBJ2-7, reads GAGVSQTPSNKVTEKGKYVELRCDPISGHTALYWYRQSLGQGPEFLIYFQGTGAADDSGLPNDRFFAVRPEGSVSTLKIQRTERGDSAVYLCASSLTSGRIYEQYFGPGTRLTVT.